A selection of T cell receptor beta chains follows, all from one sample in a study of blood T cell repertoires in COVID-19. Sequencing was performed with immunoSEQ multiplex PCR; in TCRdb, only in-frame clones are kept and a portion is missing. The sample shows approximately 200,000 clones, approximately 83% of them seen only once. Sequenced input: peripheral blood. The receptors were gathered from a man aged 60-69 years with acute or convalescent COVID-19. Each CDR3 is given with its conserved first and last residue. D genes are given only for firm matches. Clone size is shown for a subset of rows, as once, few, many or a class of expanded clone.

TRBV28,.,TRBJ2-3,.,TGTGCCAGCAGGCAGACTACCTTCACAGATACGCAGTATTTT,CASRQTTFTDTQYF
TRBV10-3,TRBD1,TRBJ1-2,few,TGTGCCATCAGGCAGGGGGCAGGTTACTATGGCTACACCTTC,CAIRQGAGYYGYTF
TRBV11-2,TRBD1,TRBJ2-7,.,TGTGCCAGCAGCTCCTGGACAGGAACCTCCTACGAGCAGTACTTC,CASSSWTGTSYEQYF
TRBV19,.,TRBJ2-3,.,TGTGCCAGTAGTCTCGGTGAAGGGGATCCCACAGATACGCAGTATTTT,CASSLGEGDPTDTQYF
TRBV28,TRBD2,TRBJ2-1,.,TGTGCCAGCAGTCCTGGGACTAGCGGGAGGTTGAATGAGCAGTTCTTC,CASSPGTSGRLNEQFF
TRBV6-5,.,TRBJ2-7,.,TGTGCCAGCAGTTACTCCGGACAGCGCCACGAGCAGTACTTC,CASSYSGQRHEQYF
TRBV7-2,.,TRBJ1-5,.,TGTGCCAGCAGCTGGAGGGGCGGTGGCAATCAGCCCCAGCATTTT,CASSWRGGGNQPQHF
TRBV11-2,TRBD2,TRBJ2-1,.,TGTGCCAGCAGCTTGCCCCCCAGCGGGATCAAACGGGATGAGCAGTTCTTC,CASSLPPSGIKRDEQFF
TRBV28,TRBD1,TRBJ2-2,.,TGTGCCAGCAGTTTACCCTCCGACAGGGGGAGCACCGGGGAGCTGTTTTTT,CASSLPSDRGSTGELFF
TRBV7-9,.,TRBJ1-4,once,TGTGCCAGCAGCCAAAAGGGAACAGGTTTAACTGCAACTAATGAAAAACTGTTTTTT,CASSQKGTGLTATNEKLFF
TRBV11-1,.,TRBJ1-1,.,TGTGCCAGCAGCCCCGTCAGGGTGAACACTGAAGCTTTCTTT,CASSPVRVNTEAFF
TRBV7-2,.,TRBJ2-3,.,TGTGCCAGCAGCCTCCGCACTAGCACAGATACGCAGTATTTT,CASSLRTSTDTQYF
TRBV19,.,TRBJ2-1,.,TGTGCCAGTAGTATGGTTGGACACTACAATGAGCAGTTCTTC,CASSMVGHYNEQFF
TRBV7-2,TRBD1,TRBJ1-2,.,TGTGCCAGCAGCTTGCAGGGGGGAGCTAACTATGGCTACACCTTC,CASSLQGGANYGYTF
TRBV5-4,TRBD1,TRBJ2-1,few,TGTGCCAGCAGCCCCTCCGGGACAGGGTACTACAATGAGCAGTTCTTC,CASSPSGTGYYNEQFF
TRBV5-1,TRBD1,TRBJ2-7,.,TGCGCCAGCAGCTCCGGACAGGTTACCTACGAGCAGTACTTC,CASSSGQVTYEQYF
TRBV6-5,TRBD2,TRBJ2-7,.,TGTGCCAGCAGTTACTCGAGCCAAGCGGGAGGACTGCGGCAGTACTTC,CASSYSSQAGGLRQYF
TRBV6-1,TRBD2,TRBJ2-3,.,TGTGCCAGCAGTAAAGCGGGAGGGCCGGCAGATACGCAGTATTTT,CASSKAGGPADTQYF
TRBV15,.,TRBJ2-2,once,TGTGCCTCGATGGCAGTCAACACCGGGGAGCTGTTTTTT,CASMAVNTGELFF
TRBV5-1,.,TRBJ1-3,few,TGCGCCAGCAGCTTGGGCGGCGGCTCAAAAGGAAACACCATATATTTT,CASSLGGGSKGNTIYF
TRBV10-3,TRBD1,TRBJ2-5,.,TGTGCCATCAGTGTGGGGGCAGGGGGAGAGACCCAGTACTTC,CAISVGAGGETQYF
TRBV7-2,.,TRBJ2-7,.,TGTGCCAGCAGCTTAAGTCTAGCTGACACCTACGAGCAGTACTTC,CASSLSLADTYEQYF
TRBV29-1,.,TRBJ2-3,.,TGCAGCGTTGAGGCTGGCACAGATACGCAGTATTTT,CSVEAGTDTQYF
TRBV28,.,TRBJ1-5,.,TGTGCCAGCAGTTTATCAGGCAGGGGTAGTCAGCCCCAGCATTTT,CASSLSGRGSQPQHF
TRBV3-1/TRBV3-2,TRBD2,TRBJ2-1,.,TGTGCCAGCAGCCAAGATGCAATAGCGGGAGAACATGAGCAGTTCTTC,CASSQDAIAGEHEQFF
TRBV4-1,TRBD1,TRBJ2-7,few,TGCGCCAGCAGCCAGGATGACAGGGTTAACGAGCAGTACTTC,CASSQDDRVNEQYF
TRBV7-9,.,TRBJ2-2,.,TGTGCCAGCAGCCCTAGCCAGGCGAACACCGGGGAGCTGTTTTTT,CASSPSQANTGELFF
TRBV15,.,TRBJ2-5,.,TGTGCCACCAGCAGAGATTGGGGGCCCCAGTACTTC,CATSRDWGPQYF
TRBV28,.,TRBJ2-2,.,TGTGCCAGCCAGTCGGCGGTTAAGGGGACCGGGGAGCTGTTTTTT,CASQSAVKGTGELFF
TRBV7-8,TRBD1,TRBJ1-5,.,TGTGCCAGCAGCTTATCGGACAGGAATCAGCCCCAGCATTTT,CASSLSDRNQPQHF
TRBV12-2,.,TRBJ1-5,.,TGTGCAAGTCGCCAACGACCGGTGGACAGGGGGACTGACGACAATCAGCCCCAGCATTTT,CASRQRPVDRGTDDNQPQHF
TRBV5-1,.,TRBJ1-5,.,TGCGCCAGCAGCTTGAACCGGGGTCAGCCCCAGCATTTT,CASSLNRGQPQHF
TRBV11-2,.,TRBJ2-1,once,TGTGCCAGCAGCTTAGGTATCGGACTACCGACCCCCTACAATGAGCAGTTCTTC,CASSLGIGLPTPYNEQFF
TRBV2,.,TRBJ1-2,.,TGTGCCAGCATTCCAGACTGGGCGGGGGGCTACACCTTC,CASIPDWAGGYTF
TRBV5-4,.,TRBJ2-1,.,TGTGCCAGCAGCTTAGACTCAAATGAGCAGTTCTTC,CASSLDSNEQFF
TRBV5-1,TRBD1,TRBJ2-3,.,TGCGCCAGCAGCTTGGGACAGGGGACTAGCACAGATACGCAGTATTTT,CASSLGQGTSTDTQYF
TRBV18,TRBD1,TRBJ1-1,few,TGTGCCAGCTCAGGGCAGGGGGTCTCTGAAGCTTTCTTT,CASSGQGVSEAFF
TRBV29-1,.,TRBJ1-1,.,TGCAGCGTTGGTTCCAGGGCCGGTTTCGCTGAAGCTTTCTTT,CSVGSRAGFAEAFF
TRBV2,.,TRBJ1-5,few,TGTGCCAGCAGTGAATCCCAGCCGCGGCCCAATCAGCCCCAGCATTTT,CASSESQPRPNQPQHF
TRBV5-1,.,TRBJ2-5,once,TGCGCCAGCAGCTTGCGAGAGACCCAGTACTTC,CASSLRETQYF
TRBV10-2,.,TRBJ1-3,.,TGCGCCAGCTCCGGCCAGGGGCAGACACCTTACTCTGGAAACACCATATATTTT,CASSGQGQTPYSGNTIYF
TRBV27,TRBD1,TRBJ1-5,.,TGTGCCAGCAGCGTAACAGGGGGCCCCAATCAGCCCCAGCATTTT,CASSVTGGPNQPQHF